This T cell receptor (beta chain) was retrieved from a study of beta chain features in type 1 diabetes. Study-level results: PCR might show a preference for shorter templates, equally across patients and controls. Cells with high TCR expression could be over-represented by cDNA sequencing. It was among patients, rather than healthy donors, that naive, central memory and Treg TCRB repertoires appeared more similar.

Worth noting for this clone: The antigen remains undetermined.

The entirety of the isolated RNA underwent reverse transcription, so expressed TCRB transcripts were sequenced. Some clones are missing from TCRdb's copy, which holds only in-frame ones; the method was immunoSEQ multiplex PCR. There are hundreds of thousands of clones in the sample; roughly 11% occur only once, and 0.045% to 0.06% lies in the top ten. The V and J ends lost 3 bases and 3 bases, in that order; junction bases with no gene match: 13. The CDR3 contains 18 residues. Germline CDR1 reads SGHAT; CDR2 reads FQDESV (reference sequence). The specimen sequenced was naive CD4+ T cells from blood. This TCR derives from a woman aged 18-29 years in good health. The chain has TRBV11-1 and TRBJ2-3, with 9 bases aligning to TRBD1. The DNA for the CDR3 is TGTGCCAGCAGCTTCCTGCCGGAAGGGACAGGGCTTACAGATACGCAGTATTTT. Its protein is CASSFLPEGTGLTDTQYF.